The clone carrying this T cell receptor beta chain was counted a few times. Its specificity is not known. For the second PCR, which ran for roughly 7 to 11 cycles, a sample-barcoded 5' primer and a J-beta primer mix were used. TCRdb recomputed calls from the 5' RACE reads with MiXCR, one row per CDR3 protein. Here the sample spans some 1.8 million distinct CDR3 sequences, around 42% being singletons. These data originate in a study of blood T cells in healthy people across ages. Germline CDR1 SGHDN, CDR2 FVKESK. Trimming shortened V by 1 base and J by 4 bases, and 12 bases separated the two germline ends. CDR3 size: 15 residues. Broader study findings: Observed TCR beta diversity showed a strong correlation with the percentage of naive T cells as measured by flow cytometry. Older age coincided with a roughly linear decline in TCR beta diversity per million T cells.

Sequenced input: blood. This TCR came from a human donor in good health. V gene TRBV14 combines with J gene TRBJ2-3, with a tentative D call TRBD2 (6 bases). CDR3 protein: CASSQGWGGADTQYF. The CDR3 bases are TGTGCCAGCAGCCAAGGATGGGGAGGCGCAGATACGCAGTATTTT.